These 14 T cell receptor beta chains were all obtained from the same sample, sequenced in a study of blood T cell repertoires in COVID-19. Some clones are missing from TCRdb's copy, which holds only in-frame ones; the method was immunoSEQ multiplex PCR. Of 150,000 to 200,000 clones listed, 85% to 95% are singletons. Sequencing used peripheral blood. The receptor source for this set is a woman aged 60 to 75 with COVID-19, enrolled during active disease.

CDR3 sequence (DNA): TGTGCCAGCAGCCCGGACAGGGGAGGGAACTCACCCCTCCACTTT. Translation: CASSPDRGGNSPLHF. The gene calls are TRBV5-4 and TRBJ1-6; 9 nucleotides agree with TRBD1. After removal of 4 bases from V and 10 bases from J, the junction contained 9 bases not matched to a gene. Germline CDR1 is SGHNT and CDR2 is YYREEE (reference sequence). CDR3 length: 15 amino acids.

This chain connects TRBV7-3 to TRBJ2-1; 7 bases line up with TRBD2. Germline CDR1 and CDR2: SGHTA and FQGTGA. V shed 5 bases and J 5 bases; nucleotides not matched to a gene: 15. The CDR3 consists of 17 residues. The CDR3 protein is CASSTLPGLHTDNEQFF. CDR3 bases: TGTGCCAGCAGCACACTACCGGGACTACACACCGACAATGAGCAGTTCTTC.

The chain couples TRBV5-5 to TRBJ1-4, with 8 nucleotides matching TRBD1. CDR1 and CDR2 (germline): SGHKS, YYEKEE (reference sequence). V gave up 3 bases and J gave up 1 base; unmatched junction bases: 5. The CDR3 extends over 16 amino acids. CDR3 nucleotide sequence: TGTGCCAGCAGCTGGGCAGGGGGCTTAACTAATGAAAAACTGTTTTTT. It specifies CASSWAGGLTNEKLFF.

V is TRBV29-1 and J is TRBJ2-1; 7 positions agree with TRBD1. CDR1 and CDR2 from the germline V gene are SQVTM and ANQGSEA. V shed 4 bases, J shed 0 bases, and the junction held 6 bases outside the gene matches. The CDR3 consists of 15 residues. The CDR3: CSVVLDRVSYNEQFF. The CDR3 DNA reads TGCAGCGTTGTCCTAGACAGGGTCTCCTACAATGAGCAGTTCTTC.

The chain recombines TRBV6-5 with TRBJ1-1; no reliable D call. Per the germline V gene, CDR1 is MNHEY and CDR2 is SVGAGI. Trimming cost V 6 bases and J 6 bases, with 20 bases left between them. This CDR3 comprises 15 residues. CDR3 coding DNA: TGTGCCAGCAGCCCAGACCGGGATTTGACCGCTGAAGCTTTCTTT. Protein sequence: CASSPDRDLTAEAFF.

The rearrangement uses TRBV5-1 and TRBJ1-1; D gene uncertain. Deletions cut 3 bases from V and 4 bases from J, with 16 bases between. In germline, CDR1 is SGHRS, CDR2 YFSETQ. The CDR3 length is 15 residues. CDR3 in DNA: TGCGCCAGCAGCTGGGCGCCGGACCGGGGCACTGAAGCTTTCTTT. Translating gives CASSWAPDRGTEAFF.

This clone was recorded once. The V and J genes are TRBV2 and TRBJ1-1; TRBD1 is a possible D gene (5 bases). From germline, CDR1 is SNHLY and CDR2 FYNNEI. The CDR3 runs 13 residues. Deletions cut 5 bases from V and 3 bases from J, with 10 bases between. The CDR3, as DNA: TGTGCCAGCAGTTGGACAAAGGACACTGAAGCTTTCTTT. Translation gives CASSWTKDTEAFF.

The chain employs TRBV2 and TRBJ1-1; 9 bases map to TRBD1. Germline-derived CDR1 and CDR2 are SNHLY and FYNNEI. V dropped 2 bases and J dropped 3; count of bases not matched to a gene: 7. CDR3 length: 16 amino acids. The CDR3 is CASSESFGQGYTEAFF. Written as DNA, the CDR3 is TGTGCCAGCAGTGAATCATTTGGACAGGGGTACACTGAAGCTTTCTTT.

Remarks on this clone: At the DNA level, this CDR3 is encoded by other sequences in the same sample as well. The V gene is TRBV6-5, the J gene TRBJ2-7; 7 positions match TRBD1. CDR1 is MNHEY, CDR2 SVGAGI, per germline. The CDR3 loop spans 12 amino acids. The J segment lost 2 bases and the V segment lost 9 bases, leaving 4 bases of the junction unmatched. The CDR3 nucleotides read TGTGCCAGTTCCGGGACAGCCTACGAGCAGTACTTC. Translation: CASSGTAYEQYF.

V is TRBV29-1 and J is TRBJ1-5, with TRBD1 matching 9 bases. The V and J ends lost 4 bases and 6 bases, in that order; junction bases with no gene match: 1. This CDR3 has 12 amino acids. Per the germline V gene, CDR1 is SQVTM and CDR2 is ANQGSEA. CDR3 DNA sequence: TGCAGCGTTGGACAGGGGGGTCAGCCCCAGCATTTT. It specifies CSVGQGGQPQHF.

The V gene is TRBV5-1, the J gene TRBJ1-1; TRBD1 matches at 7 bases. CDR3 length: 16 residues. Germline CDR1 is SGHRS and CDR2 is YFSETQ. V dropped 4 bases and J dropped 0; count of bases not matched to a gene: 9. The DNA of the CDR3 is TGCGCCAGCAGCCTGGACGGGACAGCCATGAACACTGAAGCTTTCTTT. This codes for CASSLDGTAMNTEAFF.

This chain uses TRBV5-4 with TRBJ1-6; TRBD1 matches 7 bases. Germline V CDR1 and CDR2: SGHNT, YYREEE (reference sequence). Trimming took 0 bases from V and 9 from J; bases not matched to a gene: 9. This CDR3 contains 16 residues. Here the CDR3 DNA reads TGTGCCAGCAGCTTGGATGGGTTACAGGGGACTTCACCCCTCCACTTT. It yields the protein CASSLDGLQGTSPLHF.

The CDR3 sequence is CASSLSSGGQETQYF. CDR3 nucleotides: TGTGCCAGCAGCTTATCCAGCGGGGGTCAAGAGACCCAGTACTTC. This sequence joins TRBV7-2 and TRBJ2-5; TRBD2 matches 8 bases. The V segment lost 2 bases and the J segment 2 bases; nucleotides outside the gene matches: 4. Germline V gives CDR1 SGHTA, CDR2 FQGNSA. The CDR3 sequence is 15 residues long.

The J gene is TRBJ1-5, the V gene TRBV6-2 or TRBV6-3, with D tentatively TRBD1 (5 bases). CDR1 is MNHEY and CDR2 is SVGEGT in the germline V gene. CDR3 length equals 18 residues. V lost 4 bases and J lost 6, with 25 bases in between. The CDR3 sequence is CASSWSPIGQRHGQPQHF. In DNA, the CDR3 is TGTGCCAGCAGTTGGAGTCCCATCGGACAACGCCACGGTCAGCCCCAGCATTTT.